This T cell receptor (beta chain) derives from a study of shared clonotypes between healthy human individuals. Overall study results and limits: Relative to memory subsets, naive subsets generally showed larger estimated richness. In contrast to clonotypes shared by all four donors, non-shared clonotypes had lower generation probabilities.

Concerning this clone itself: Its specificity is unknown.

J gave up 6 bases and V 2 bases, and 5 bases lay outside the gene matches. This CDR3 comprises 15 residues. Looked up from germline, CDR1 is SGHTA and CDR2 is FQGTGA. The method was immunoSEQ multiplex PCR; TCRdb's version includes in-frame clones alone and lacks a portion of them. This repertoire shows about 2.3 million clones, more than 85% found once; its top ten account for under 0.45%. The clonotype originates from a man aged 18 to 35 in good health. Some clones in this sample may be carry-over from other donors' samples. Sequencing was done on a sample of naive CD4+ T cells from PBMCs. Subset reported: CD45RA+ positively selected. The chain couples TRBV7-3 to TRBJ2-1; 9 bases line up with TRBD2. In DNA form, the CDR3 reads TGTGCCAGCAGCTTACCGGGACTAGCCCCCAATGAGCAGTTCTTC. As protein: CASSLPGLAPNEQFF.